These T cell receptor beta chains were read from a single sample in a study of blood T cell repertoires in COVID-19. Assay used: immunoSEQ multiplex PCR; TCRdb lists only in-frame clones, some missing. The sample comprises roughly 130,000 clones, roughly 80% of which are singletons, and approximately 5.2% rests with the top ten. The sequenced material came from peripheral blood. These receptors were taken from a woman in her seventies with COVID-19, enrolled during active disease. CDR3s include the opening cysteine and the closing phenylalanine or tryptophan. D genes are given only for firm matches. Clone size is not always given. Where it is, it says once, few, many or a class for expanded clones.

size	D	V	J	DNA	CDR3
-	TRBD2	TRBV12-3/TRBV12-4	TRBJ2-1	TGTGCCAGCATCTCCGGGGGGGACAATGAGCAGTTCTTC	CASISGGDNEQFF
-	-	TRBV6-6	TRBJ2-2	TGTGCCAGCAACAAAGGGGGGGCCGGGGAGCTGTTTTTT	CASNKGGAGELFF
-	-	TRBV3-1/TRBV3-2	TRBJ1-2	TGTGCCAGCAGCCAACCAGGAGGCTACACCTTC	CASSQPGGYTF
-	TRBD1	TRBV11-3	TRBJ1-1	TGTGCCAGCAGCCAAGGAGCAGGGGGAAATCTGAACACTGAAGCTTTCTTT	CASSQGAGGNLNTEAFF
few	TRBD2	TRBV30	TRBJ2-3	TGTGCCTGGAGTGTACTAGCGGGGGGGCCACTCAGCACAGATACGCAGTATTTT	CAWSVLAGGPLSTDTQYF
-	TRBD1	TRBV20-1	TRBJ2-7	TGCAGTGCCGACAGGGGGAACGAGCAGTACTTC	CSADRGNEQYF
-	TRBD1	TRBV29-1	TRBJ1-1	TGCAGCGTTCAATCGGACAGGGGGGCTGAAGCTTTCTTT	CSVQSDRGAEAFF
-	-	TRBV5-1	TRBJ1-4	TGCGCCAGCAGGCAGGGGACACTAGTAACTAATGAAAAACTGTTTTTT	CASRQGTLVTNEKLFF
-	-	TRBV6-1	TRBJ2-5	TGTGCCAGCAGTGAACTTAAAACTGGGACCCAGTACTTC	CASSELKTGTQYF
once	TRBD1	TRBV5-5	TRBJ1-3	TGTGCCAGCAGCCGGGACAGGGAAGCCTACTCTGGAAACACCATATATTTT	CASSRDREAYSGNTIYF
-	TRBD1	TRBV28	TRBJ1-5	TGTGCCAGCAGTCCGTCGACAGGGTTGGGGTCTACCAATCAGCCCCAGCATTTT	CASSPSTGLGSTNQPQHF
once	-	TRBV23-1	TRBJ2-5	TGCGCCAGCAGTCAATTGGAGCGGGCCGCGGAGACCCAGTACTTC	CASSQLERAAETQYF
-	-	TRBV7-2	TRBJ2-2	TGTGCCAGCAGCCACGTCGGGTGGCCCGGGGAGCTGTTTTTT	CASSHVGWPGELFF
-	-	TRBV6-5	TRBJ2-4	TGTGCCAGCAGTTACAGGGGCGGACCCAAAAACATTCAGTACTTC	CASSYRGGPKNIQYF
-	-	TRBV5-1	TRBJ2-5	TGCGCCAGCAGCCAGGGAAGTCAGGAGACCCAGTACTTC	CASSQGSQETQYF
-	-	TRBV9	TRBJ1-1	TGTGCCAGCAGCGCGGGGGGGACCGGTGAAGCTTTCTTT	CASSAGGTGEAFF
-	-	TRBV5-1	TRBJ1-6	TGCGCCAGCAGCTTGGCACAGCCCAGGGGTTCACCCCTCCACTTT	CASSLAQPRGSPLHF
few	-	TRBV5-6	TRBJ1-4	TGTGCCAGCAGCTTGGCGGTAAAACCCGCCACTAATGAAAAACTGTTTTTT	CASSLAVKPATNEKLFF
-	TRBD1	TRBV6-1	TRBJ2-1	TGTGCCAGCAGTGAAGTAGGGGGCCCTATGAATGAGCAGTTCTTC	CASSEVGGPMNEQFF
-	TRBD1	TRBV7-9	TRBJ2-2	TGTGCCAGCAGCCTCTCAACGGGACAGGGGACCGGGGAGCTGTTTTTT	CASSLSTGQGTGELFF
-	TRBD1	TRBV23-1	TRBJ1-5	TGCGCCAGCAGTCATTCGGGTGCCAGGGGGGGCAATCAGCCCCAGCATTTT	CASSHSGARGGNQPQHF
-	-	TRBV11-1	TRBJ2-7	TGTGCCAGCAGCGTCGCCCAGGGGTGGTACGAGCAGTACTTC	CASSVAQGWYEQYF
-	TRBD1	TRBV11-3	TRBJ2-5	TGTGCCAGCAGCCCCGGGACAGGGGGCGAGACCCAGTACTTC	CASSPGTGGETQYF
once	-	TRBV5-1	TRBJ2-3	TGCGCCAGCAGCCCCACGGGGCCAGGGACTTGGGCAGATACGCAGTATTTT	CASSPTGPGTWADTQYF
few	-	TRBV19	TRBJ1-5	TGTGCCAGTAGTATTTCTTTGCGAGAGGGAGGTCAGCCCCAGCATTTT	CASSISLREGGQPQHF
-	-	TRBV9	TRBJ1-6	TGTGCCAGTTCGAGGACTCAAGGACTTTCTTCACCCCTCCACTTT	CASSRTQGLSSPLHF
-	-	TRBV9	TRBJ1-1	TGTGCCAGCAGCCCTGGGGGGGGCTGGATCACTGAAGCTTTCTTT	CASSPGGGWITEAFF
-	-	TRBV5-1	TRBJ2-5	TGCGCCAGCAGCTCGGACTGGACGGCGTACCAAGAGACCCAGTACTTC	CASSSDWTAYQETQYF